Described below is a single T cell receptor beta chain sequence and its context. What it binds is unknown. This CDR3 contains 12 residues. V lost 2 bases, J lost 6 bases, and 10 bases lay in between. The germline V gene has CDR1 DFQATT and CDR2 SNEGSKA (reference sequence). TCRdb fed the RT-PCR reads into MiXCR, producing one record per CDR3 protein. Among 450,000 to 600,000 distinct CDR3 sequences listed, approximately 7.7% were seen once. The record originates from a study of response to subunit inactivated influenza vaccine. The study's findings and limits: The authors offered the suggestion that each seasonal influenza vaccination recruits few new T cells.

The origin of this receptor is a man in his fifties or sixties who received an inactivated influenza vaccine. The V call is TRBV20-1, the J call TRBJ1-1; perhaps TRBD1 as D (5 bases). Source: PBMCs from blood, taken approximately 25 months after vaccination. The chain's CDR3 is CSARRVGAEAFF. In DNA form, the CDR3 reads TGCAGTGCTAGAAGAGTGGGGGCTGAAGCTTTCTTT.